The text below deals with one T cell receptor (beta chain). Its specific antigen is unknown. Nothing much larger sits one base from this clone, and base qualities are not available. This sample is part of a study of cytomegalovirus exposure and HLA in healthy donors (dated by TCRdb to between 2016 and 2019). Regarding the research as a whole: An earlier analysis of some 600 of the donors reported 276 Gb of sequence data and 95 million to 140 million unique TCR beta sequences obtained from about 200 million T cells. Roughly 300 gigabases of sequencing data and 70 million to 100 million unique TCR sequences made up an early release that covered several hundred HLA-typed donors. Among the roughly 390 genotyped donors, under 90% belonged to the genetic ancestry cluster associated with self-reported Caucasian donors. To study patterns of TCR occurrence, a later analysis re-analyzed previously published TCR beta repertoires from around 660 donors and added high-resolution HLA genotyping. Both class I and class II loci were covered by HLA typing, at four-digit resolution. The study combined high-throughput TCR immunosequencing, statistical association of individual TCRs with disease status, and machine learning to predict cytomegalovirus infection status. Donor age, sex, ethnicity and CMV serostatus were collected together with the repertoire data. Every repertoire in the discovery cohort had been generated on one and the same sequencing platform. The study aimed to test whether cataloging public T cell receptors could reveal signatures of past pathogen exposure. In the later analysis, no new phenotypic data were used to find candidate immune exposures; instead, reliance was placed on TCR beta sequences and their occurrence across donors. In a later genetic analysis, genome-wide SNP genotypes for about three fifths of the 666 donors were used, and that subset was treated as a discovery cohort. To decide whether each TCR beta V gene segment behaved as functional or pseudogenic, an earlier analysis of nearly 600 of the donors relied on high-throughput TCR beta sequencing. Among some 400 genotyped donors of the cohort, an average of about 240,000 unique TCR beta nucleotide sequences were sequenced per donor, around 18% of them non-productive. Typing coverage differed by locus: A, B, C, DRB1 and DQB1 were typed in roughly 620-630 donors, DQA1 in 500 to 550, DPA1 in some 570, and DPB1 in 400 to 490. In addition to the first cohort of 666 subjects, a separate validation cohort of about 120 different subjects was used. Roughly five DR-DQ haplotypes were treated as single units for association and clustering because of strong linkage in the cohort. The study used immunosequencing to profile the T cell repertoires of approximately 630 subjects and linked those repertoires to cytomegalovirus serostatus.

Paper-wide results and their limitations: Presence/absence analyses assumed roughly uniform sequencing depth across donors, an assumption that may not hold. A later analysis found that most CMV-associated TCR beta chains appeared HLA-restricted, with HLA associations seemingly driven largely by CMV exposure. Immune exposure information for the cohort was limited to CMV serostatus. A cluster of highly shared sequence variants was judged likely to represent a technical artifact of the sequencing pipeline. HLA typing was unavailable for some donors at each locus, so association tests used only the typed subset. A further reported finding was that TCR beta sequences accurately predicted the HLA-A and HLA-B alleles for most subjects in the first cohort. A later analysis found that HLA-associated TCR beta chains were more clonally expanded and had lower generation probabilities than equally common non-associated chains. Some IMGT-functional V segments, including TRBV6-2 and TRBV6-3, could not be told apart with the 87-base-pair reads, so those segments were excluded. Most TCR sequences were observed very rarely across donors, whereas some public TCRs were present in many individuals. In vitro tests confirmed that three of the cytomegalovirus-associated TCR beta chains recognize cytomegalovirus antigens. V-gene and J-gene trimming of TCR beta chains was associated with a missense DCLRE1C variant in a later genetic analysis, and the association was replicated in an independent cohort. When HLA alleles, especially DR and DQ, strongly co-occurred, TCR associations were difficult to assign to individual alleles. The earlier analysis of almost 600 of the donors excluded 15 to 20 rarely observed V segments, including chromosome 9 orphons, because counts were too low. According to a later genetic analysis, donors in an Asian-associated ancestry cluster had fewer N-insertions in productive TCRs than the approximately 650-donor mean. In a later analysis, the rate of TCR association differed among HLA loci, with DRB1 alleles having the most associated TCRs and HLA-C alleles having the fewest. Linkage disequilibrium might explain the correlated functional status among segregating V segments, but an unknown experimental factor could not be excluded. The study listed 164 TCR beta chains as associated with cytomegalovirus. This cohort had only TCR beta chains sequenced, and the lack of alpha or paired-chain data limited which features could be detected. According to a later analysis, parvovirus B19, influenza, CMV and Epstein-Barr virus appeared linked to several top co-occurrence clusters. Specific HLA alleles were associated with over 15,000 TCR beta sequences at a false discovery rate of 0.05 in a later analysis. An earlier analysis of 587 of the donors showed that most TCR beta V segments appeared in productive rearrangements either about 87% or about 30% of the time, which broadly matched IMGT annotations. Cytomegalovirus status was reported to be diagnosed by the classifier with high specificity and sensitivity in both the original and validation cohorts. The authors suggested that the approach could potentially be extended to other disease states and immunological phenotypes.

After removal of 6 bases from V and 7 bases from J, the junction retains 13 bases not matched to a gene. The CDR3 spans 16 residues, from the cysteine through the phenylalanine. The CDR3 DNA has 48 bases and is translated from base 1. Reading the germline V gene gives CDR1 MGHRA and CDR2 YSYEKL. The cohort comprised 710 or so healthy bone marrow donors. At the time of sampling, all cohort members were nominally healthy, though unrecorded immune exposures were likely present. The donor tested CMV seronegative, placing the donor among the 350 or so seronegative members of the cohort. Each donor provided a peripheral blood sample, and peripheral blood mononuclear cells were used for TCR beta sequencing. The Qiagen DNeasy Blood Extraction Kit was used to extract genomic DNA from the blood cell samples. Receptor libraries were prepared by the immunoSEQ multiplex PCR assay. For the multiplex PCR, a mixture combining 60 forward primers for TCR Vbeta segments and 13 reverse primers for TCR Jbeta segments was used. The CDR3 region of rearranged TCR beta genes was amplified from genomic DNA with a multiplex PCR assay. Amplified TCR beta libraries were sequenced as 87-base-pair reads on the Illumina HiSeq System. Per the original workflow: A later analysis counted some 74 million unique TCR beta chains across the 666 repertoires, and 9 million to 14 million of these chains were shared by at least two donors. A nearest-neighbor algorithm error-corrected the raw reads and collapsed the reads into unique sequences, merging closely related sequences to remove PCR and sequencing errors. Alignment of CDR3 sequences to IMGT reference sequences was used to assign V, D and J gene segments. For a sequence to be retained, a match of at least six nucleotides to both a V gene segment and a J gene segment was required. A rearrangement was called productive if the CDR3 had no stop codons and remained in frame with V and J, and every other rearrangement was called non-productive. CDR3 was defined by IMGT convention, running from the second conserved V-encoded cysteine to the conserved J-encoded phenylalanine. In an earlier analysis of 587 of the donors, sequences lacking an unambiguous match to a single V gene segment were excluded. In an earlier analysis of almost 600 of the donors, a V segment was called functional when productive rearrangements were above 56.7%, and segregating when the standard deviation between donors exceeded 5%. A statistical classification framework was built to diagnose cytomegalovirus status from the catalog of TCR beta chain sequences. V and J gene assignment, in a later analysis, came from comparing TCR nucleotide sequences with IMGT/GENE-DB human TR gene sequences. In a later analysis, CDR3 sequences and most-parsimonious VDJ recombination scenarios were assigned using the TCRdist pipeline. In a later analysis, each TCR beta chain was defined by its CDR3 amino acid sequence together with its V-gene family, and reads lacking a unique V-gene family were excluded. In a later analysis, 450 to 600 highly shared, low-generation-probability nucleotide sequences were removed to address suspected cross-contamination and a sequencing artifact. In a later analysis, a clonal expansion index for each public chain was calculated from normalized within-repertoire ranks of inferred template counts. In a later analysis, generation probabilities were computed with a VDJ recombination model fitted to out-of-frame rearrangements, and the resulting probabilities were checked against IGoR. Hypergeometric tests were used in a later analysis to score TCR-TCR, TCR-HLA and TCR-CMV co-occurrence, with a repertoire-size bias correction applied to the TCR pairs. In a later analysis, false discovery rates were estimated by permuting HLA or CMV assignments 20 times. In a later analysis, co-occurring TCRs were grouped using DBSCAN, with TCRdist sequence similarity added in when clustering inside HLA-allele-positive subsets. Repertoires with fewer than 30,000 or more than 120,000 public chains were left out of co-occurrence clustering, as were a handful of repertoires with anomalous nucleotide sharing. TCRdb holds this immuneACCESS table with in-frame rearrangements only. Some clones are missing; in checked studies, unresolved V genes explain under half, and the rest has no known cause. That table supplies the V and J calls and clone size; D and trimming were determined from the DNA. The sample records 150,000 to 200,000 clones, 84% of which are singletons. The top ten constitute 0.25% to 0.3% of the sample.

The sequenced material came from PBMCs. The clonotype originates from a boy aged 5 to 17 in good health and CMV-seronegative. The chain is assembled from TRBV4-1 and TRBJ1-5; TRBD1 fits 9 bases in the junction. The CDR3 amino acid sequence is: CASSSIRGQGGQPQHF. In nucleotide form, the sequence is TGCGCCAGCAGTTCAATCCGGGGACAGGGAGGACAGCCCCAGCATTTT.